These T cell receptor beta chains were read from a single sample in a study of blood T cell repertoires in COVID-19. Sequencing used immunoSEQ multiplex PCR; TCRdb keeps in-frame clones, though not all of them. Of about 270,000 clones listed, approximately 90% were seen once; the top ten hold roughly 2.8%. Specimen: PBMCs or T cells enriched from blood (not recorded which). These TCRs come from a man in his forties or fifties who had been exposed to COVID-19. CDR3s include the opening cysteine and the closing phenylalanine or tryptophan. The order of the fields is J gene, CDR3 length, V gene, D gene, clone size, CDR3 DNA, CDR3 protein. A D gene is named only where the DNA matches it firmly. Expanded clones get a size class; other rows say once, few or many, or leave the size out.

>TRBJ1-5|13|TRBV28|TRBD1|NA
TGTGCCAGCAGCGGGACAGGCAATCAGCCCCAGCATTTT
CASSGTGNQPQHF
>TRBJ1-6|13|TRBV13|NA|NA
TGTGCCAGCAGCTTTCGGGGGGATTCACCCCTCCACTTT
CASSFRGDSPLHF
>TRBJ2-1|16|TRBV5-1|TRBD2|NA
TGCGCCAGCAGCCACAGACCGGGACTAGCGACCAATGAGCAGTTCTTC
CASSHRPGLATNEQFF
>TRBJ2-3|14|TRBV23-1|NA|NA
TGCGCCAGCAGTCCCGGGAACTGCACAGATACGCAGTATTTT
CASSPGNCTDTQYF
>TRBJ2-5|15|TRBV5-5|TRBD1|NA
TGTGCCAGCACCACCTCCACAGGGGGCAGGGAGACCCAGTACTTC
CASTTSTGGRETQYF
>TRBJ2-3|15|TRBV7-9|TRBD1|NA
TGTGCCAGCAGCACCGGGGACAGTAGCACAGATACGCAGTATTTT
CASSTGDSSTDTQYF
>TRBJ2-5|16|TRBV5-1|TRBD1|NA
TGCGCCAGCAGCTCAACGAGGACAGGGAGAGGGGAGACCCAGTACTTC
CASSSTRTGRGETQYF
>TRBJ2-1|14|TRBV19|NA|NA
TGTGCCAGTAGTATAATGCGCTCCTACAATGAGCAGTTCTTC
CASSIMRSYNEQFF
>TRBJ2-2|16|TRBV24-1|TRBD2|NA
TGTGCCACCAGTGATTTGTCTAGCGGGAACACCGGGGAGCTGTTTTTT
CATSDLSSGNTGELFF
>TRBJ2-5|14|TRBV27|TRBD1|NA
TGTGCCAGCAGCCCGACAGGGGCCCAAGAGACCCAGTACTTC
CASSPTGAQETQYF
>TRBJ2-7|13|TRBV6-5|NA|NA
TGTGCCAGCAGGGGGACCTTGGGACTTCAAGAGAACTTC
CASRGTLGLQENF
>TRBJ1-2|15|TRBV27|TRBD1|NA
TGTGCCAGCAGTTCCTACAGGGGGCTCGGCTATGGCTACACCTTC
CASSSYRGLGYGYTF
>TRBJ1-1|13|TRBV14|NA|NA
TGTGCCAGCAGCTCAACAAGAGGCACTGAAGCTTTCTTT
CASSSTRGTEAFF
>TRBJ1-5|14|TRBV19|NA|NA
TGTGCCAGTAGTATCGGCGGCCCCAATCAGCCCCAGCATTTT
CASSIGGPNQPQHF
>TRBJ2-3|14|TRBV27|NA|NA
TGTGCCAGCAGTCTAACGGGATTTGCAGATACGCAGTATTTT
CASSLTGFADTQYF
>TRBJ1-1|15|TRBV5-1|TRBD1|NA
TGCGCCAGCAGCTCAAAACAGGGGGCGACCACTGAAGCTTTCTTT
CASSSKQGATTEAFF
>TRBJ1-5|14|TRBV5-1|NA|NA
TGCGCCAGCAGCTTGGAGCTTGGCAATCAGCCCCAGCATTTT
CASSLELGNQPQHF
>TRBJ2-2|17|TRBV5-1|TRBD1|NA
TGCGCCAGCAGCTTGGCACGGACAGGGTCGGACACCGGGGAGCTGTTTTTT
CASSLARTGSDTGELFF
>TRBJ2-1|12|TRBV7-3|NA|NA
TGTGCCAGCAGCACCCAGCGAAATGAGCAGTTCTTC
CASSTQRNEQFF
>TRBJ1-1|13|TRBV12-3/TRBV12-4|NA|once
TGTGCCAGCAGTTTTCCAGGGGTCACTGAAGCTTTCTTT
CASSFPGVTEAFF
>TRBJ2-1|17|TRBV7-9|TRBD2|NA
TGTGCCAGCAGCCATAGCGGGAGGGGAGTCTCCTACAATGAGCAGTTCTTC
CASSHSGRGVSYNEQFF
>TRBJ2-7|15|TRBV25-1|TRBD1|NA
TGTGCCAGCAGCCAGGACAGGATTTTTACCTACGAGCAGTACTTC
CASSQDRIFTYEQYF
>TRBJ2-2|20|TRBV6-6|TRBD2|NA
TGTGCCAGCAGTCCCGCCTTGGGACTAGCGGGCGTCTCGAACACCGGGGAGCTGTTTTTT
CASSPALGLAGVSNTGELFF
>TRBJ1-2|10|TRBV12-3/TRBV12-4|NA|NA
TGTGCCAGCAGCATCTATGGCTACACCTTC
CASSIYGYTF
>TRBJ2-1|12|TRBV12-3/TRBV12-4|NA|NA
TGTGCCAGCAGTCTCACGGGCAATGAGCAGTTCTTC
CASSLTGNEQFF
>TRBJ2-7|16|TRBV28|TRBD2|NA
TGTGCCAGCAGTTCCCGAGCGGGAGGGTCTCCCTACGAGCAGTACTTC
CASSSRAGGSPYEQYF
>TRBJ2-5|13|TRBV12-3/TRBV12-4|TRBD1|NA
TGTGCCAGCAGAACGGACAGGGTAGAGACCCAGTACTTC
CASRTDRVETQYF
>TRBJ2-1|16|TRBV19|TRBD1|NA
TGTGCCAGTAGTATAACACCGGGACAGGGGTCGAATGAGCAGTTCTTC
CASSITPGQGSNEQFF
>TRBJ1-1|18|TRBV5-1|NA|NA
TGCGCCAGCAGCTTGCTCCCCAGACAGGAGAGATTGAACACTGAAGCTTTCTTT
CASSLLPRQERLNTEAFF
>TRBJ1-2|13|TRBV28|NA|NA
TGTGCCAGCAGTTCCTCAGGCCCCTATGGCTACACCTTC
CASSSSGPYGYTF
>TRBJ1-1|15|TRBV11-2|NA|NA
TGTGCCAGCAGCTCGATCGACAGGTTTGGAACTGAAGCTTTCTTT
CASSSIDRFGTEAFF
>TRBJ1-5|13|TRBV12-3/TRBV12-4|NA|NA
TGTGCCAGCAGTGAGACCGGGACTCTGCCCCAGCATTTT
CASSETGTLPQHF
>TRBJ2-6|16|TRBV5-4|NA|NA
TGTGCCAGCAGCTTGGCCTACCGGGAAGGGGCCAACGTCCTGACTTTC
CASSLAYREGANVLTF
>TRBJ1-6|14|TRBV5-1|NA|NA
TGCGCCAGCAGCTTGGACCTACAGGGATCACCCCTCCACTTT
CASSLDLQGSPLHF
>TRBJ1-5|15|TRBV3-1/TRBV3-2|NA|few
TGTGCCAGCAGCCAAAACGCAGGGTTTGGACAGCCCCAGCATTTT
CASSQNAGFGQPQHF
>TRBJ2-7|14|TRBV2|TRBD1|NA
TGTGCCAGCAGGAGGACAGGAAACTCCTACGAGCAGTACTTC
CASRRTGNSYEQYF
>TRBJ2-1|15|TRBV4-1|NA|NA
TGCGCCAGCAGCCAAACTACTAGCTCCTACAATGAGCAGTTCTTC
CASSQTTSSYNEQFF
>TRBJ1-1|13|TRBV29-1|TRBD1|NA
TGCAGCGTTGAAAAAGACAGGGCCACTGAAGCTTTCTTT
CSVEKDRATEAFF
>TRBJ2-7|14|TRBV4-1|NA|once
TGCGCCAGCAGCCGGGGGGAAAGCTCCTACGAGCAGTACTTC
CASSRGESSYEQYF
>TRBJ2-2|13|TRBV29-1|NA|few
TGCAGCGCCATGACTACGATATCCGGGGAGCTGTTTTTT
CSAMTTISGELFF
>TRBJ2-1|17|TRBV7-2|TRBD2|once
TGTGCCAGCAGTTCCGGACTAGCGGGATATGTCTACAATGAGCAGTTCTTC
CASSSGLAGYVYNEQFF
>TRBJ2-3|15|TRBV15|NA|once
TGTGCCACCAGCAGAGCTTTGGAGATTCAAGATACGCAGTATTTT
CATSRALEIQDTQYF
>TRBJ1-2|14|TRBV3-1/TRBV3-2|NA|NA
TGTGCCAGCAGCAGGGACACCTATAACTATGGCTACACCTTC
CASSRDTYNYGYTF
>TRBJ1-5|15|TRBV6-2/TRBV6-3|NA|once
TGTGCCAGCAGTTACTTGGGCAGGGGAAATCAGCCCCAGCATTTT
CASSYLGRGNQPQHF
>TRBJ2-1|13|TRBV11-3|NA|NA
TGTGCCAGCAGCCCAAGGACAGACGGTGAGCAGTTCTTC
CASSPRTDGEQFF
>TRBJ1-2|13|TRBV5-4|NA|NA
TGTGCCAGCAGCTTGCCAGGGGCGTATGGCTACACCTTC
CASSLPGAYGYTF
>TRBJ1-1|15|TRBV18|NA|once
TGTGCCAGCTCACCCTGGGACAAGATGAACACTGAAGCTTTCTTT
CASSPWDKMNTEAFF
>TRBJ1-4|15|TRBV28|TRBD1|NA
TGTGCCAGCAGTTTTTCCCGACAGGGCGGTGAAAAACTGTTTTTT
CASSFSRQGGEKLFF
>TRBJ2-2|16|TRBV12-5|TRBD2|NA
TGTGCTAGTGGTTACGTAGCGGGAGTAAGGGCCGGGGAGCTGTTTTTT
CASGYVAGVRAGELFF
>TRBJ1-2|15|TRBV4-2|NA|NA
TGTGCCAGCAGCCAAGATTCAGGGTTAGAGTGGGGCTACACCTTC
CASSQDSGLEWGYTF
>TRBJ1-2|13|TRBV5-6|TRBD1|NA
TGTGCCAGCAGCCCGGACAGGAACTATGGCTACACCTTC
CASSPDRNYGYTF
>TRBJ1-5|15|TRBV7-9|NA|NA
TGTGCCAGCAGCCTCTCCGGGGGGGTAAATCAGCCCCAGCATTTT
CASSLSGGVNQPQHF
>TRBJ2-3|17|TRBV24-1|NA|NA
TGTGCCACCAGTGAGGCTAACAGGGTAGGATTCACAGATACGCAGTATTTT
CATSEANRVGFTDTQYF
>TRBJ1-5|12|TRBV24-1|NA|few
TGTGCCACCAGTGTAGTATATCAGCCCCAGCATTTT
CATSVVYQPQHF
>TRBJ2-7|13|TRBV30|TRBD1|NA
TGTGCCTGGAGGCGGCAGGGGGCGCGGGAGCAGTACTTC
CAWRRQGAREQYF